This is a list of T cell receptor beta chains from one sample in a study of T cell responses to AZD1222 COVID-19 vaccine. This table comes from immunoSEQ multiplex PCR, and its TCRdb copy is limited to in-frame clones, with some not included. This sample yields roughly 120,000 clones, of which 70% to 90% are seen a single time; roughly 3.9% belongs to the top ten. The source was peripheral blood, collected on day 0 of MenACWY control vaccination. The receptor source for this set is an adult in good health. Each CDR3 is given with its conserved first and last residue. The D gene is left open where the match is weak. Clone size is given for some rows only: seen once, a few or many times, or a class if the clone is expanded.

v_gene: TRBV30; d_gene: NA; abundance: NA; j_gene: TRBJ1-1; CDR3nt: TGTGCCTGGAGTGGTTCCCAGGGTGTGAACACTGAAGCTTTCTTT; CDR3aa: CAWSGSQGVNTEAFF
v_gene: TRBV28; d_gene: NA; abundance: NA; j_gene: TRBJ1-2; CDR3nt: TGTGCCAGCAGACGGACCGGGACCGCCTACACCTTC; CDR3aa: CASRRTGTAYTF
v_gene: TRBV5-1; d_gene: NA; abundance: NA; j_gene: TRBJ2-5; CDR3nt: TGCGCCAGCAGCTTGGGGGTAGAGCGGACCCAGTACTTC; CDR3aa: CASSLGVERTQYF
v_gene: TRBV19; d_gene: NA; abundance: NA; j_gene: TRBJ1-5; CDR3nt: TGTGCCAGTAGTTTGTGGGACTCCGGCATCGATCAGCCCCAGCATTTT; CDR3aa: CASSLWDSGIDQPQHF
v_gene: TRBV4-2; d_gene: TRBD2; abundance: NA; j_gene: TRBJ2-3; CDR3nt: TGTGCCAGCAGCCCCTTCGGGGGGGGCAGCGTAGATACGCAGTATTTT; CDR3aa: CASSPFGGGSVDTQYF
v_gene: TRBV28; d_gene: NA; abundance: NA; j_gene: TRBJ1-5; CDR3nt: TGTGCCAGCAGAGCTACTGGCAGGGATCAGCCCCAGCATTTT; CDR3aa: CASRATGRDQPQHF
v_gene: TRBV7-9; d_gene: NA; abundance: NA; j_gene: TRBJ1-2; CDR3nt: TGTGCCAGCAGCTCCCAATCCCCGACAGGTAGCTACACCTTC; CDR3aa: CASSSQSPTGSYTF
v_gene: TRBV24-1; d_gene: NA; abundance: NA; j_gene: TRBJ2-2; CDR3nt: TGTGCCACCCAAGACAGGGCGGGGACCGGGGAGCTGTTTTTT; CDR3aa: CATQDRAGTGELFF
v_gene: TRBV28; d_gene: NA; abundance: NA; j_gene: TRBJ2-7; CDR3nt: TGTGCCAGCAGTTTATACAGGGAATTTAACTTC; CDR3aa: CASSLYREFNF
v_gene: TRBV19; d_gene: NA; abundance: NA; j_gene: TRBJ1-2; CDR3nt: TGTGCCAGTCTCAGTAATGGGCGCGGCTATGGCTACACCTTC; CDR3aa: CASLSNGRGYGYTF
v_gene: TRBV4-1; d_gene: NA; abundance: few; j_gene: TRBJ2-7; CDR3nt: TGCGCCAGCAGCCAAGATCCGACTACACCCTACGAGCAGTACTTC; CDR3aa: CASSQDPTTPYEQYF
v_gene: TRBV11-2; d_gene: TRBD1; abundance: NA; j_gene: TRBJ2-7; CDR3nt: TGTGCCAGCAGCCCCCCGGGACAGGGGGCTTACGAGCAGTACTTC; CDR3aa: CASSPPGQGAYEQYF
v_gene: TRBV2; d_gene: TRBD1; abundance: NA; j_gene: TRBJ1-1; CDR3nt: TGTGCCAGCGGAATCAGGGGGCTCCGGAACACTGAAGCTTTCTTT; CDR3aa: CASGIRGLRNTEAFF
v_gene: TRBV19; d_gene: TRBD1; abundance: NA; j_gene: TRBJ1-1; CDR3nt: TGTGCCAGTAGTATCGGGGACAGGGGAACTGAAGCTTTCTTT; CDR3aa: CASSIGDRGTEAFF
v_gene: TRBV18; d_gene: NA; abundance: NA; j_gene: TRBJ1-5; CDR3nt: TGTGCCAGCTCACCCCCCGGACAGACTAGCAATCAGCCCCAGCATTTT; CDR3aa: CASSPPGQTSNQPQHF
v_gene: TRBV19; d_gene: NA; abundance: NA; j_gene: TRBJ1-2; CDR3nt: TGTGCCAGTAAATCGAGGGTACTTAGGCGTGGCTACACCTTC; CDR3aa: CASKSRVLRRGYTF
v_gene: TRBV3-1/TRBV3-2; d_gene: NA; abundance: NA; j_gene: TRBJ2-3; CDR3nt: TGTGCCAGCAGCCAAGTCGGGCAGACTCGGCGGTATACGCAGTATTTT; CDR3aa: CASSQVGQTRRYTQYF
v_gene: TRBV4-3; d_gene: NA; abundance: NA; j_gene: TRBJ2-7; CDR3nt: TGCGCCAGCAGCCAAGAGTATGGTAGACGAACCTACGAGCAGTACTTC; CDR3aa: CASSQEYGRRTYEQYF
v_gene: TRBV7-2; d_gene: NA; abundance: NA; j_gene: TRBJ2-4; CDR3nt: TGTGCCAGCAGCTCTTATGCGGTCGCCCTTTTAAACATTCAGTACTTC; CDR3aa: CASSSYAVALLNIQYF
v_gene: TRBV13; d_gene: TRBD2; abundance: NA; j_gene: TRBJ2-7; CDR3nt: TGTGCCAGTTTATTTAGCGGGGGGGATTCCTACGAGCAGTACTTC; CDR3aa: CASLFSGGDSYEQYF
v_gene: TRBV18; d_gene: TRBD1; abundance: NA; j_gene: TRBJ1-2; CDR3nt: TGTGCCAGCTCCCTCGACAGGGGAGGTCGGAACTATGGCTACACCTTC; CDR3aa: CASSLDRGGRNYGYTF
v_gene: TRBV18; d_gene: NA; abundance: NA; j_gene: TRBJ1-2; CDR3nt: TGTGCCAGCTCACCATTGGTTGGCAGGGATAACTATGGCTACACCTTC; CDR3aa: CASSPLVGRDNYGYTF
v_gene: TRBV5-4; d_gene: TRBD1; abundance: NA; j_gene: TRBJ2-7; CDR3nt: TGTGCCAGCAGCTCATGGGACAGTCTTTCCTACGAGCAGTACTTC; CDR3aa: CASSSWDSLSYEQYF
v_gene: TRBV3-1/TRBV3-2; d_gene: NA; abundance: NA; j_gene: TRBJ1-1; CDR3nt: TGTGCCAGCAGCCAAGTGGGAGAAGCTTTCTTT; CDR3aa: CASSQVGEAFF
v_gene: TRBV24-1; d_gene: TRBD1; abundance: NA; j_gene: TRBJ2-3; CDR3nt: TGTGCCACATCATTGACAGGGGCAACAGATACGCAGTATTTT; CDR3aa: CATSLTGATDTQYF
v_gene: TRBV2; d_gene: NA; abundance: NA; j_gene: TRBJ2-3; CDR3nt: TGTGCCAGCACAGGCGAGGTCACAGATACGCAGTATTTT; CDR3aa: CASTGEVTDTQYF
v_gene: TRBV4-3; d_gene: NA; abundance: NA; j_gene: TRBJ2-1; CDR3nt: TGCGCCAGCAGCCAATCGCGAACAGGTTACAATGAGCAGTTCTTC; CDR3aa: CASSQSRTGYNEQFF
v_gene: TRBV25-1; d_gene: TRBD2; abundance: NA; j_gene: TRBJ2-5; CDR3nt: TGTGCCAGCCCCGGAGTAGCGGGGGGCCTAGGCCAGTACTTC; CDR3aa: CASPGVAGGLGQYF
v_gene: TRBV5-4; d_gene: TRBD2; abundance: once; j_gene: TRBJ2-1; CDR3nt: TGTGCCAGCAGCCCGTGGAGCGGGGGGGCGTCGGATGAGCAGTTCTTC; CDR3aa: CASSPWSGGASDEQFF
v_gene: TRBV7-9; d_gene: NA; abundance: NA; j_gene: TRBJ2-2; CDR3nt: TGTGCCAGCAGCTTAGCGGTAAACACCGGGGAGCTGTTTTTT; CDR3aa: CASSLAVNTGELFF
v_gene: TRBV4-1; d_gene: NA; abundance: NA; j_gene: TRBJ1-6; CDR3nt: TGCGCCAGCAGCCTGGGGCTTGGGTTTGGTTCACCCCTCCACTTT; CDR3aa: CASSLGLGFGSPLHF
v_gene: TRBV7-9; d_gene: TRBD1; abundance: NA; j_gene: TRBJ2-2; CDR3nt: TGTGCCAGCAGCAAAACCCGGACAGGGAGCGGGTCCGGGGAGCTGTTTTTT; CDR3aa: CASSKTRTGSGSGELFF
v_gene: TRBV4-3; d_gene: TRBD2; abundance: once; j_gene: TRBJ2-1; CDR3nt: TGCGCCAGCAGCCTCTACGGACTAGCCACTGAGCAGTTCTTC; CDR3aa: CASSLYGLATEQFF
v_gene: TRBV6-5; d_gene: TRBD2; abundance: NA; j_gene: TRBJ2-1; CDR3nt: TGTGCCAGCAGTCCCGGGAGGGGCAATGAGCAGTTCTTC; CDR3aa: CASSPGRGNEQFF
v_gene: TRBV6-5; d_gene: NA; abundance: few; j_gene: TRBJ2-7; CDR3nt: TGTGCCAGCAACCAACCCGGAGGGCACGAGCAGTACTTC; CDR3aa: CASNQPGGHEQYF
v_gene: TRBV28; d_gene: NA; abundance: NA; j_gene: TRBJ1-2; CDR3nt: TGTGCCAGCAGTTTTAGGGCCTATGGCTACACCTTC; CDR3aa: CASSFRAYGYTF
v_gene: TRBV7-9; d_gene: TRBD1; abundance: NA; j_gene: TRBJ1-2; CDR3nt: TGTGCCAGCAGCCCCACCCCCGGGACAGGGGCTAACTATGGCTACACCTTC; CDR3aa: CASSPTPGTGANYGYTF
v_gene: TRBV7-6; d_gene: NA; abundance: NA; j_gene: TRBJ1-2; CDR3nt: TGTGCCAGCAGCCCTAACAAAGGGGGTGATGGCTACACCTTC; CDR3aa: CASSPNKGGDGYTF
v_gene: TRBV30; d_gene: NA; abundance: few; j_gene: TRBJ1-2; CDR3nt: TGTGCCTGGAGTGTAGGCCCAGGCGGCTACACCTTC; CDR3aa: CAWSVGPGGYTF
v_gene: TRBV18; d_gene: TRBD1; abundance: once; j_gene: TRBJ1-1; CDR3nt: TGTGCCAGCTCACTAGCCGGGACAGGGGACATGAACACTGAAGCTTTCTTT; CDR3aa: CASSLAGTGDMNTEAFF
v_gene: TRBV7-3; d_gene: NA; abundance: few; j_gene: TRBJ2-6; CDR3nt: TGTGCCAGCAGCTCCTCTGGGGCCAACGTCCTGACTTTC; CDR3aa: CASSSSGANVLTF
v_gene: TRBV18; d_gene: NA; abundance: NA; j_gene: TRBJ1-3; CDR3nt: TGTGCCAGCTCACCACAACGGTCAGAGAGCTCTGGAAACACCATATATTTT; CDR3aa: CASSPQRSESSGNTIYF
v_gene: TRBV11-3; d_gene: TRBD1; abundance: few; j_gene: TRBJ2-5; CDR3nt: TGTGCCAGCAGCCCGGACAGGATGGAGACCCAGTACTTC; CDR3aa: CASSPDRMETQYF
v_gene: TRBV7-9; d_gene: NA; abundance: NA; j_gene: TRBJ1-1; CDR3nt: TGTGCCAGCAGCCGACAGGCGTATGGTGAAGCTTTCTTT; CDR3aa: CASSRQAYGEAFF